A single sample is the source of the 24 T cell receptor beta chains below, sequenced in a study of blood T cells in healthy people across ages. A J-beta primer mix and a sample-barcoded 5' primer were used in a second PCR of about 7 to 12 cycles. TCRdb re-called the 5' RACE reads through MiXCR, storing one row per CDR3 protein. The sample records about 800,000 distinct CDR3 sequences, roughly 64% being singletons. Source material: blood. The receptors originated from a man aged 25-40 years in good health.

This sequence joins TRBV5-1 and TRBJ2-5, with 7 bases fitting TRBD2. V shed 5 bases and J 7 bases; nucleotides not matched to a gene: 11. The CDR3 consists of 14 residues. Per germline, CDR1 SGHRS and CDR2 YFSETQ. The CDR3 DNA sequence: TGCGCCAGCAGTGAAGGGACTACCTTTTTGACCCAGTACTTC. It specifies CASSEGTTFLTQYF.

The J gene is TRBJ2-1, the V gene TRBV7-8; D might be TRBD1 (6 bases). This CDR3 region has 16 residues. Per the germline V gene, CDR1 is SGHVS and CDR2 is FQNEAQ. V was shortened by 5 bases and J by 1 base, with 15 bases between the two germline ends. CDR3 residues: CASSPYGGQSYNEQFF. The CDR3 DNA reads as TGTGCCAGCAGCCCCTACGGCGGACAGTCCTACAATGAGCAGTTCTTC.

The chain has TRBV20-1 and TRBJ2-5; the match to TRBD1 covers 8 bases. Germline CDR1 and CDR2: DFQATT and SNEGSKA (reference sequence). Trimming removed 4 bases from V and 5 bases from J; junction bases left unmatched: 6. The CDR3 sequence is 13 residues long. CDR3 amino acids: CSATRQGMETQYF. CDR3 bases: TGCAGTGCTACCCGACAGGGGATGGAGACCCAGTACTTC.

The chain couples TRBV7-2 to TRBJ1-1; no clear D. V lost 1 base to trimming and J lost 3 bases, with 12 bases between them. In germline, CDR1 is SGHTA, CDR2 FQGNSA. The CDR3 covers 15 residues. CDR3 bases: TGTGCCAGCAGCTTAGATTTCTCCGGATACACTGAAGCTTTCTTT. Translating gives CASSLDFSGYTEAFF.

The chain uses TRBV5-1 and TRBJ1-2; the D gene is possibly TRBD1 (6 bases). V was trimmed by 0 bases and J by 4 bases, leaving 10 bases between them. CDR1 SGHRS and CDR2 YFSETQ come from the germline V gene. CDR3 length: 14 residues. As DNA, the CDR3 is TGCGCCAGCAGCTTGGGACAGGAACTCTATGGCTACACCTTC. This codes for CASSLGQELYGYTF.

The chain is built from TRBV7-2 and TRBJ2-6; 8 nucleotides agree with TRBD2. CDR3 length: 17 amino acids. Germline CDR1 is SGHTA and CDR2 is FQGNSA. J was trimmed by 0 bases and V by 8 bases; bases with no gene match: 9. This CDR3 is CASDRTSGLSGANVLTF. The CDR3 DNA reads as TGTGCCAGCGATAGAACTAGCGGCCTCTCTGGGGCCAACGTCCTGACTTTC.

V and J are TRBV6-2 or TRBV6-3 and TRBJ2-4; 11 nucleotides match TRBD2. TRBJ2-7 explains the end of the DNA better; the J call may be wrong. Germline-derived CDR1 and CDR2 are MNHEY and SVGEGT. The CDR3 is made up of 15 amino acids. The CDR3 DNA reads TGTGCCAGCAGTTACGAGACTAGCGGGGTTTACGAGCAGTACTTC. Amino acid sequence: CASSYETSGVYEQYF.

This chain connects TRBV14 to TRBJ2-6; D is perhaps TRBD2 (6 bases). This CDR3 comprises 16 residues. Germline V CDR1 and CDR2: SGHDN, FVKESK. Trimming pared 0 bases from V and 6 bases from J, leaving 12 bases between. Here the CDR3 DNA reads TGTGCCAGCAGCCAAGAGCCGGGGGTGAAGGCCAACGTCCTGACTTTC. Encoded protein: CASSQEPGVKANVLTF.

This clonotype has only a few counts. The chain recombines TRBV5-5 with TRBJ1-2; no clear D gene. Germline-derived CDR1 and CDR2 are SGHKS and YYEKEE (reference sequence). Deletions cut 3 bases from V and 5 bases from J, with 11 bases between. This CDR3 contains 13 residues. CDR3 nucleotides: TGTGCCAGCAGCTCCGACCCAGAGTATGGCTACACCTTC. Translating it yields CASSSDPEYGYTF.

The genes are TRBV6-5 and TRBJ1-5, with a weak D call TRBD1 (6 bases). The CDR3 is made up of 15 amino acids. Germline values: CDR1 MNHEY, CDR2 SVGAGI. Trimming left V 4 bases short and J 0 bases short, with 10 bases between. This chain's CDR3 is CASSSGAYSNQPQHF. CDR3 sequence (DNA): TGTGCCAGCAGTTCAGGGGCGTATAGCAATCAGCCCCAGCATTTT.

The gene calls are TRBV9 and TRBJ2-3; 7 nucleotides line up with TRBD2. The ends lost 3 bases at V and 8 bases at J; junction bases unmatched: 15. CDR1 and CDR2 (germline): SGDLS, YYNGEE. This CDR3 has 16 amino acids. The CDR3 DNA sequence: TGTGCCAGCAGCGCTGACGGGGGAGGGATAGGGAGTACGCAGTATTTT. Translated, it gives CASSADGGGIGSTQYF.

The CDR3 is CASYRDRGALGNQPQHF. The CDR3 DNA is TGTGCCTCCTACCGGGACAGGGGCGCCCTGGGCAATCAGCCCCAGCATTTT. The gene calls are TRBV28 and TRBJ1-5, with 10 bases identical to TRBD1. This CDR3 has 17 amino acids. V shed 11 bases, J shed 2 bases, and the junction held 15 bases outside the gene matches. CDR1 is MDHEN and CDR2 is SYDVKM in the germline V gene.

The chain is built from TRBV21-1 and TRBJ2-1; the table's D call, TRBD2, has no DNA check behind it. TRBV21-1 is shown as a pseudogene. This CDR3 contains 17 residues. CDR3 bases: TGTGCCAGCATCCGAGCCGAACCGGGACTAGTCAGCAATGAGCAGTTCTTC. Translating gives CASIRAEPGLVSNEQFF.

The rearrangement uses TRBV12-3 or TRBV12-4 and TRBJ1-1, with D unresolved. Deletions cut 6 bases from V and 2 bases from J, with 13 bases between. The CDR3 sequence is 14 residues long. The CDR3 region is CASSPYSSNTEAFF. The CDR3 DNA follows: TGTGCCAGCAGCCCGTACTCTTCCAACACTGAAGCTTTCTTT.

The sample holds many counts of this clonotype. This chain links TRBV6-1 with TRBJ1-5, with 7 positions matching TRBD1. CDR1 is MNHNS, CDR2 SASEGT, per germline. There are 19 residues in the CDR3. The J segment lost 2 bases and the V segment lost 5 bases, leaving 18 bases of the junction unmatched. The CDR3 sequence: CASSPVAPQFQGGNQPQHF. CDR3 nucleotide sequence: TGTGCCAGCAGTCCCGTCGCGCCACAATTCCAGGGGGGCAATCAGCCCCAGCATTTT.

The V call is TRBV28, the J call TRBJ2-7, with 8 positions matching TRBD1. Germline CDR1 reads MDHEN; CDR2 reads SYDVKM. J was trimmed by 7 bases and V by 6 bases; bases with no gene match: 17. The length of the CDR3 is 16 residues. In nucleotides, the CDR3 is TGTGCCAGCAGCTACCTCGGCGGCAGGGGGCGAGGTGAGCAGTACTTC. Its translation: CASSYLGGRGRGEQYF. Based on the CDR3 plus reference TRBV28 and TRBJ2-7, the full variable domain is DVKVTQSSRYLVKRTGEKVFLECVQDMDHENMFWYRQDPGLGLRLIYFSYDVKMKEKGDIPEGYSVSREKKERFSLILESASTNQTSMYLCASSYLGGRGRGEQYFGPGTRLTVT.

The V and J genes are TRBV5-5 and TRBJ2-5; tentatively, D is TRBD1 (5 bases). This CDR3 is built from 15 residues. The V gene's germline CDR1 is SGHKS and CDR2 YYEKEE (reference sequence). Trimming stripped 1 base from V and 0 bases from J, with 10 bases between. CDR3 in DNA: TGTGCCAGCAGCTTGAGGGGTTTGTACCAAGAGACCCAGTACTTC. As protein: CASSLRGLYQETQYF.

The V gene is TRBV6-1, the J gene TRBJ1-2; the match to TRBD1 covers 9 bases. Germline V gene sequence: CDR1 MNHNS, CDR2 SASEGT. This CDR3 is 14 amino acids long. V lost 6 bases and J lost 5; bases outside the gene matches: 7. The CDR3 is CASSTGGSPYGYTF. The CDR3, as DNA: TGTGCCAGCAGCACAGGGGGCTCCCCTTATGGCTACACCTTC.

This chain links TRBV6-2 or TRBV6-3 with TRBJ2-6; 8 bases fit TRBD1. The CDR3 has 15 residues. V lost 6 bases to trimming and J lost 2 bases; unmatched junction nucleotides: 3. The germline V gene encodes CDR1 MNHEY and CDR2 SVGEGT. As DNA, the CDR3 is TGTGCCAGCAGAGAGGACAGGGCTGGGGCCAACGTCCTGACTTTC. This codes for CASREDRAGANVLTF.

The chain couples TRBV20-1 to TRBJ1-4; 7 bases map to TRBD1. V was pared by 3 bases and J by 8 bases, with 3 bases of the junction left unmatched. The CDR3 runs to 12 residues. Per the germline V gene, CDR1 is DFQATT and CDR2 is SNEGSKA (reference sequence). Written as DNA, the CDR3 is TGCAGTGCTAGGAGGGGGCGCGAAAAACTGTTTTTT. This translates into CSARRGREKLFF.

V gene TRBV25-1 combines with J gene TRBJ1-2; D might be TRBD1 (5 bases). CDR1 and CDR2 (germline): MGHDK, SYGVNS. V was pared by 1 base and J by 7 bases, with 16 bases between. The CDR3 contains 15 residues. CDR3: CASSESKGTRRGYTF. The CDR3 DNA reads as TGTGCCAGCAGTGAATCCAAGGGGACGCGGCGTGGCTACACCTTC.

This clonotype was detected only a few times. The chain carries TRBV29-1 and TRBJ2-1; tentatively, D is TRBD2 (6 bases). V was cut by 3 bases and J by 8 bases, with 14 bases left in between. Germline V lookup: CDR1 SQVTM, CDR2 ANQGSEA. This CDR3 has 13 amino acids. The CDR3 nucleotides read TGCAGCGTTGAGGTGCGGGGCCGCTATGAGCAGTTCTTC. Protein: CSVEVRGRYEQFF.

This clonotype was detected a few times. The chain joins TRBV29-1 to TRBJ1-2; 7 bases line up with TRBD1. The CDR3 is 15 amino acids. The trim removed 0 bases at V and 4 bases at J, leaving 8 bases unmatched. CDR1 is SQVTM and CDR2 is ANQGSEA in the germline V gene. CDR3 DNA: TGCAGCGTTGAAGATCCCCCGACAGGGACCTATGGCTACACCTTC. Amino acid sequence: CSVEDPPTGTYGYTF.

This sequence joins TRBV20-1 and TRBJ2-3; tentative D call: TRBD2 (6 bases). The CDR3 loop spans 11 amino acids. Germline CDR1 and CDR2: DFQATT and SNEGSKA (reference sequence). V lost 4 bases and J lost 6, with 8 bases in between. CDR3 in amino acids: CSATSGDTQYF. The CDR3 DNA follows: TGCAGTGCTACCAGCGGGGATACGCAGTATTTT.